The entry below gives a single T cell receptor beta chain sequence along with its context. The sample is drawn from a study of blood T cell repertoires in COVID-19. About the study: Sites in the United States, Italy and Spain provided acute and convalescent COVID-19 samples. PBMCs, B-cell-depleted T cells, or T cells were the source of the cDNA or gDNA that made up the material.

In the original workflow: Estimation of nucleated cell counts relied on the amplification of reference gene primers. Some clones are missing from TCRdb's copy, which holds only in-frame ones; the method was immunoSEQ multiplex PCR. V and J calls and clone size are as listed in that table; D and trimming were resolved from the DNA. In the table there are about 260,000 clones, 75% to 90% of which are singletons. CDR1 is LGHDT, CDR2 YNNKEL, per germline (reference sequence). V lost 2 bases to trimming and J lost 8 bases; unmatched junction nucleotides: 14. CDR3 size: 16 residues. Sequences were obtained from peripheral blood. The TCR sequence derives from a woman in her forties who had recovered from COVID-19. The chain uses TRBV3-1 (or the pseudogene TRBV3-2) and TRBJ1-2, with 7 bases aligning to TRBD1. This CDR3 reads CASSQFATGPLKGYTF. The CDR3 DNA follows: TGTGCCAGCAGCCAATTTGCGACAGGGCCTCTTAAGGGCTACACCTTC.